This T cell receptor (beta chain) comes out of a study of blood T cell repertoires in COVID-19 (dated by TCRdb to 2020 to 2022). Concerning the study at large: Collaborator samples came from the United States, Italy and Spain and covered acute and convalescent phases of COVID-19. The repertoires were made available in a free public database intended to serve as a resource for research on the immune response to SARS-CoV-2. Samples came from the ongoing ImmuneRACE study (first 160 participants) plus 1,254 subjects from 6 global collaborators. Subjects who had been exposed to COVID-19, were actively infected with it, or had recovered from it provided the deeply sampled blood TCRbeta repertoires that made up the dataset. The material from the prospective study consisted of cDNA or gDNA derived from T cells, B-cell-depleted T cells, or PBMCs. Where HLA class I and class II types were available, the types were taken from metadata supplied by the sample provider, not from assay-based typing. Sample metadata almost always included a de-identified subject ID, COVID-19 status, age in years and sex.

The immunoSEQ Assay, a bias-controlled multiplex PCR, was used to amplify TCRbeta CDR3 regions from genomic DNA. Regarding the original processing steps: Nucleated cell counts per sample were estimated from amplification of reference gene primers within the assay. To quantify the absolute abundance of each unique TCRbeta CDR3 rearrangement, sequence reads were collapsed and filtered. Productive Simpson clonality was computed per sample as the square root of Simpson's diversity index over productive rearrangements. The immuneACCESS repertoire file appears here via TCRdb, limited to in-frame rearrangements. These files lack a portion of the clones; in checked studies, under half of the deficit traces to unresolved V genes, and the cause of the others is not known. The DNA gave D and trimming, while V, J and clone size come from that table. Within this sample are roughly 310,000 clones, with around nine tenths of them counted one time only. The ten largest make up 2.6% of the sample.

From the cysteine through the phenylalanine, the CDR3 covers 14 amino acids. Only CDR3 DNA is held: 42 bases, read in frame from base 1. As encoded in the germline V gene, CDR1 is KGHSH while CDR2 is LQKENI. V loses 6 bases of germline sequence and J loses 1 base, and the interval between the two ends is 12 bases. In this sample, this clone turned up once. Its antigen specificity is not known. No base quality values were provided; no much bigger clone lies one nucleotide off. This CDR3 is also generated by other DNA sequences in the sample. Participants in the prospective study were enrolled through a virtual design, were aged roughly 18 to 100 years, and lived in approximately 25 United States geographic areas. In the prospective study, cohorts were assigned on the basis of participant-reported clinical history obtained from a screening survey and a study questionnaire. Recovered participants in ImmuneRACE Cohort 3 were defined as having two consecutive negative NP/OP PCR tests, clearance from a healthcare professional, or resolution of symptoms. Each participant in the prospective study had whole blood, serum and a nasopharyngeal or oropharyngeal swab collected by mobile phlebotomists. Prospective study participants could optionally give additional blood draws and questionnaires over an approximately 2-month period. Prospective study blood samples were shipped either frozen or at room temperature before DNA extraction.

The paper as a whole reports these results and caveats: How much clinical and demographic metadata was included differed by source and by participant, and the metadata was provided uncurated.

Sequencing input: PBMCs or T cells enriched from blood (not recorded which). This clonotype was obtained from a man aged 60 to 69 who had recovered from COVID-19. Recombination connected TRBV18 to TRBJ1-2; the D gene is not confidently resolved. CDR3 loop: CASSRETGNYGYTF. The DNA sequence is TGTGCCAGCTCTCGAGAGACTGGTAACTATGGCTACACCTTC. Outside the CDR3, residues come from the reference TRBV18 and TRBJ1-2 proteins, so the full variable domain is: NAGVMQNPRHLVRRRGQEARLRCSPMKGHSHVYWYRQLPEEGLKFMVYLQKENIIDESGMPKERFSAEFPKEGPSILRIQQVVRGDSAAYFCASSRETGNYGYTFGSGTRLTVV.